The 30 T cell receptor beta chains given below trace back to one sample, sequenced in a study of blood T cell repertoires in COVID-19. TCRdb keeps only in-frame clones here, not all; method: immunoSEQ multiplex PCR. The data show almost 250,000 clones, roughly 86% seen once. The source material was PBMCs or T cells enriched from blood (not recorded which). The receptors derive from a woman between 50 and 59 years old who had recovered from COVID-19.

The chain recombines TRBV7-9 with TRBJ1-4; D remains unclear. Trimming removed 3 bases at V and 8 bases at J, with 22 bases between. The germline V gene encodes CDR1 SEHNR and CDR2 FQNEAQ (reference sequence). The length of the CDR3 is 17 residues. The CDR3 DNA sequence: TGTGCCAGCAGCTTTTCCTCACCGGATCTAGGGAGCGAAAAACTGTTTTTT. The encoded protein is CASSFSSPDLGSEKLFF.

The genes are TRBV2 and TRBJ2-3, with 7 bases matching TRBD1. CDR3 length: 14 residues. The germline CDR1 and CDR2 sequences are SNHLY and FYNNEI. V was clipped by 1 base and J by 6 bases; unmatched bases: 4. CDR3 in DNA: TGTGCCAGCAGTGAAGGGGGACAGAGGGATACGCAGTATTTT. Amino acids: CASSEGGQRDTQYF. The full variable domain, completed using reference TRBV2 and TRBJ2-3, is EPEVTQTPSHQVTQMGQEVILRCVPISNHLYFYWYRQILGQKVEFLVSFYNNEISEKSEIFDDQFSVERPDGSNFTLKIRSTKLEDSAMYFCASSEGGQRDTQYFGPGTRLTVL.

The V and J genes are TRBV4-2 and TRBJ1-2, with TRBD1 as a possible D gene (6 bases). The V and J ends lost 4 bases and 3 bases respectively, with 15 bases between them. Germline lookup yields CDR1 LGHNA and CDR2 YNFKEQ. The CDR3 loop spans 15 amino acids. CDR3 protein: CASSPRTVSDYGYTF. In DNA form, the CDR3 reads TGTGCCAGCAGCCCCAGGACAGTATCTGACTATGGCTACACCTTC.

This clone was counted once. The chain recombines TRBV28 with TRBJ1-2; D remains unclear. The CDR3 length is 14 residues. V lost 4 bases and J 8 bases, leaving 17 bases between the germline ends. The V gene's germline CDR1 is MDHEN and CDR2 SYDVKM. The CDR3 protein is CASSSPNGVGGYTF. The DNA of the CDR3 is TGTGCCAGCAGTTCCCCGAACGGGGTGGGCGGCTACACCTTC.

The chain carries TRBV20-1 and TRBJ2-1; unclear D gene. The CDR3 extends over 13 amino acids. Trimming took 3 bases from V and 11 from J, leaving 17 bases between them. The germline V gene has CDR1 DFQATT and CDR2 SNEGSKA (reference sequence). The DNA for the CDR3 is TGCAGTGCTAGTTCCCTAGGTTTAATGAAGCAGTTCTTC. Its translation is CSASSLGLMKQFF.

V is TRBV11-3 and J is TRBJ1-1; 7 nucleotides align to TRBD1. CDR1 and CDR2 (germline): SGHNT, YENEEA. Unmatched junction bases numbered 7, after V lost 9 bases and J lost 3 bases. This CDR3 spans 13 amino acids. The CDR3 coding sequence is TGTGCCAGTTCACAGGGGATAGACACTGAAGCTTTCTTT. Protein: CASSQGIDTEAFF.

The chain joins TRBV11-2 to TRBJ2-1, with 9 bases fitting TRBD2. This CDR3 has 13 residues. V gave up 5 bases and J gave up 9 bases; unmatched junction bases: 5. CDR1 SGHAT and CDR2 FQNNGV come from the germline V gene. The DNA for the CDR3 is TGTGCCAGCAGCCCAGGACTAGCGCTTGAGCAGTTCTTC. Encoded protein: CASSPGLALEQFF.

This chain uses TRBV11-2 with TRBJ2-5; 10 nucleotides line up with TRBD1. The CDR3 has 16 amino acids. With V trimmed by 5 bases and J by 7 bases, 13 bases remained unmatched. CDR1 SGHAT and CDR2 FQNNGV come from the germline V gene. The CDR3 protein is CASSPPETGGVGTQYF. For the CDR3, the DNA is TGTGCCAGCAGCCCACCCGAGACAGGGGGCGTAGGGACCCAGTACTTC.

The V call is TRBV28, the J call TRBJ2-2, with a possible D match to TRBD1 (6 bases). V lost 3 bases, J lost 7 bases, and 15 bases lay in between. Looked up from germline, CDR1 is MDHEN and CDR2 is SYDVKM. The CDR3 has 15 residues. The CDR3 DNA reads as TGTGCCAGCAGTTTTGGGGCAGGGGTCGGCGGGGAGCTGTTTTTT. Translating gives CASSFGAGVGGELFF. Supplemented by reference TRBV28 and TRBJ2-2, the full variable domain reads DVKVTQSSRYLVKRTGEKVFLECVQDMDHENMFWYRQDPGLGLRLIYFSYDVKMKEKGDIPEGYSVSREKKERFSLILESASTNQTSMYLCASSFGAGVGGELFFGEGSRLTVL.

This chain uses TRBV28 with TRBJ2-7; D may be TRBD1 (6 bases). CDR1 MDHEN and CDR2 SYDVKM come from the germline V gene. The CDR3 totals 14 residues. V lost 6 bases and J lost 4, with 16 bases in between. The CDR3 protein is CASRPRGLLYEQYF. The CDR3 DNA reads TGTGCCAGCAGACCCAGGGGTCTCCTTTACGAGCAGTACTTC.

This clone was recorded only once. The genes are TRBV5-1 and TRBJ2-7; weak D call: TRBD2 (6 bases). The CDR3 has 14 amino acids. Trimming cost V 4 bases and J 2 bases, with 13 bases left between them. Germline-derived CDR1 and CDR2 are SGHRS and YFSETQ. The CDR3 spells CASSLREFPYEQYF. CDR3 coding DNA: TGCGCCAGCAGCCTTCGGGAGTTCCCCTACGAGCAGTACTTC. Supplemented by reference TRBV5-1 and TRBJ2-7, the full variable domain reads KAGVTQTPRYLIKTRGQQVTLSCSPISGHRSVSWYQQTPGQGLQFLFEYFSETQRNKGNFPGRFSGRQFSNSRSEMNVSTLELGDSALYLCASSLREFPYEQYFGPGTRLTVT.

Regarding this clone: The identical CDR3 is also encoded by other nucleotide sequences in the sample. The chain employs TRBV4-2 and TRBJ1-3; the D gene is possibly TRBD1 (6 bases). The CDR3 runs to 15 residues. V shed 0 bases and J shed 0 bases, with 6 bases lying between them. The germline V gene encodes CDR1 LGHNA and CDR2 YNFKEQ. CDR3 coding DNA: TGTGCCAGCAGCCAAGAGGACAGCTCTGGAAACACCATATATTTT. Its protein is CASSQEDSSGNTIYF.

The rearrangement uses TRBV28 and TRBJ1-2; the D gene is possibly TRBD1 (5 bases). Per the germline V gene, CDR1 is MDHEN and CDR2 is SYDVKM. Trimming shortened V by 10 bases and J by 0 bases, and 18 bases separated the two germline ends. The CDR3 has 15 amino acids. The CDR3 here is CATKHRQKSNYGYTF. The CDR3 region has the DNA TGTGCCACCAAACACCGACAGAAGTCTAACTATGGCTACACCTTC.

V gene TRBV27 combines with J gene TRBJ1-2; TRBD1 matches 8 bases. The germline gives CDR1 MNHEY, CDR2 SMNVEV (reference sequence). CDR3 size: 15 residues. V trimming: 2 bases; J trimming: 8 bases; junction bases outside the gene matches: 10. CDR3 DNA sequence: TGTGCCAGCAGTTTAGGGGGGCAGGGGGCGTTGGGCTACACCTTC. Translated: CASSLGGQGALGYTF.

CDR3 residues: CASSLVQDYNEQFF. The CDR3 nucleotides are TGTGCCAGCAGCTTGGTTCAGGACTACAATGAGCAGTTCTTC. The rearrangement links TRBV5-6 to TRBJ2-1, with D uncertain. The CDR3 runs to 14 residues. Trimming stripped 0 bases from V and 3 bases from J, with 7 bases between. The V gene's germline CDR1 is SGHDT and CDR2 YYEEEE.

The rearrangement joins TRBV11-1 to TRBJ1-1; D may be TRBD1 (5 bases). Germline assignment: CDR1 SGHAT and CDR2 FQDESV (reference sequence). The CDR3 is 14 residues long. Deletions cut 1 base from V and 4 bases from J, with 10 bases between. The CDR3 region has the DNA TGTGCCAGCAGCTTAGTCGACGGGGGCACTGAAGCTTTCTTT. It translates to CASSLVDGGTEAFF.

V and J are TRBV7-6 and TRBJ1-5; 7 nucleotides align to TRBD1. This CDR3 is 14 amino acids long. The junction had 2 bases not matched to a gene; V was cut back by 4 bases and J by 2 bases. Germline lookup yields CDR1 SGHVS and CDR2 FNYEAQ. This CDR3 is CASSSGTGNQPQHF. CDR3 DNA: TGTGCCAGCAGCTCCGGGACAGGCAATCAGCCCCAGCATTTT. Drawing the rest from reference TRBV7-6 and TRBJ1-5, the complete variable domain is GAGVSQSPRYKVTKRGQDVALRCDPISGHVSLYWYRQALGQGPEFLTYFNYEAQQDKSGLPNDRFSAERPEGSISTLTIQRTEQRDSAMYRCASSSGTGNQPQHFGDGTRLSIL.

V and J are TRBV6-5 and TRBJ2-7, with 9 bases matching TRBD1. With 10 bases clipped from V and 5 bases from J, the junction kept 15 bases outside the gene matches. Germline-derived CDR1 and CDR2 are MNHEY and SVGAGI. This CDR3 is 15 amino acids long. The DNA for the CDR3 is TGTGCCACAACTCCGGGACAGGGCAGTAGGGACGAGCAGTACTTC. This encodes CATTPGQGSRDEQYF.

This CDR3 is CASSQDKNTEAFF. DNA for the CDR3: TGTGCCAGCAGTCAGGATAAGAACACTGAAGCTTTCTTT. The chain combines TRBV9 with TRBJ1-1; D is uncertain. The CDR3 contains 13 residues. V was pared by 5 bases and J by 1 base, with 9 bases between. Germline V gives CDR1 SGDLS, CDR2 YYNGEE.

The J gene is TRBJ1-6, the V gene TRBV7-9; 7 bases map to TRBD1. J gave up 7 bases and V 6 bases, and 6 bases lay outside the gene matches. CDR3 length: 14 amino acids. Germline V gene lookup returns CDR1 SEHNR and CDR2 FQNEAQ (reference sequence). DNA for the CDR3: TGTGCCAGCAGATATACAGGGGCAAATTCACCCCTCCACTTT. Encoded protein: CASRYTGANSPLHF.

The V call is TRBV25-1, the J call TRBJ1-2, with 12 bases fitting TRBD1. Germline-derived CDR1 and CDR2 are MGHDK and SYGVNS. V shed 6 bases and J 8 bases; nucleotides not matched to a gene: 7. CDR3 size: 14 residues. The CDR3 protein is CASRGTGGYKGYTF. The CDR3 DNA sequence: TGTGCCAGCAGGGGGACAGGGGGCTATAAGGGCTACACCTTC.

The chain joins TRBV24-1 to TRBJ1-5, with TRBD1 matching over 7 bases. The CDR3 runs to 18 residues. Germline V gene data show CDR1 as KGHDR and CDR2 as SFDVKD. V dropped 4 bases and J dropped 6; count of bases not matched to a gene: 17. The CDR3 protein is CATSETPGPGQLGQPQHF. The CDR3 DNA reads TGTGCCACCAGTGAAACCCCTGGGCCGGGACAGCTCGGTCAGCCCCAGCATTTT.

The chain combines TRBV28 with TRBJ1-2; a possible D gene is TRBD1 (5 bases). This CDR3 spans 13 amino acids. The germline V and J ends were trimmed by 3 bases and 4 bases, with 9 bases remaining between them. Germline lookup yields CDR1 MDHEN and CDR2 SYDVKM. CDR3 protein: CASSFRGGYGYTF. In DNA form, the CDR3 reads TGTGCCAGCAGTTTTAGGGGCGGCTATGGCTACACCTTC.

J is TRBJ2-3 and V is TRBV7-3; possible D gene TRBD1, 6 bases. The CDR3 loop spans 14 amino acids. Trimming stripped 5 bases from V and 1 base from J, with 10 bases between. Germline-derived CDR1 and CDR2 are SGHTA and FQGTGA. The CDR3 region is CASSGQPGTDTQYF. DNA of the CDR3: TGTGCCAGCAGCGGACAGCCGGGCACAGATACGCAGTATTTT.

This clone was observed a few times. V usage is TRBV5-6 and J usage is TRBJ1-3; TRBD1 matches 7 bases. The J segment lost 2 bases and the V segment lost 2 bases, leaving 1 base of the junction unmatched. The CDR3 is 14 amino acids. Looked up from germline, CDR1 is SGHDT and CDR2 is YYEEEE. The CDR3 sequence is CASSFRGPGNTIYF. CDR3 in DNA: TGTGCCAGCAGCTTTAGGGGGCCTGGAAACACCATATATTTT.

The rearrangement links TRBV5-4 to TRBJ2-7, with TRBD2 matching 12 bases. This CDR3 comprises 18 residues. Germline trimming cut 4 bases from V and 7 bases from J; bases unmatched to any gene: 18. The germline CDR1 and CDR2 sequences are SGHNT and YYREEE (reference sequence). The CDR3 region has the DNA TGTGCCAGCAGCCCGGGGGGGAAGCTAGCGGGAGGGCCGGGGGAGCAGTACTTC. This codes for CASSPGGKLAGGPGEQYF.

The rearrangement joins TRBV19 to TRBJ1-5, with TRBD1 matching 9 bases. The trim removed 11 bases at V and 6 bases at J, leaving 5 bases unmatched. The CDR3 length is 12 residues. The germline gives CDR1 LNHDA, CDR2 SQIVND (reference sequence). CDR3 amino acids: CAVQGAFQPQHF. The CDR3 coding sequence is TGTGCCGTACAGGGGGCTTTTCAGCCCCAGCATTTT.

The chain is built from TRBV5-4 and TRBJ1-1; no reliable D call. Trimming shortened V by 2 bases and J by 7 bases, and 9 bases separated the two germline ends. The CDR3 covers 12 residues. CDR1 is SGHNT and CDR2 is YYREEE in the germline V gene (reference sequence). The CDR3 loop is CASSLRTDEAFF. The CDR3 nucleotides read TGTGCCAGCAGCTTAAGGACTGATGAAGCTTTCTTT.

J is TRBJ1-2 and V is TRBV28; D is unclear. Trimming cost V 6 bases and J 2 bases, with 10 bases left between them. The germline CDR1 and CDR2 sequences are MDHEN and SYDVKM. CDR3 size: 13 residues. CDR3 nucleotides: TGTGCCAGCAGACCAACAATGAACTATGGCTACACCTTC. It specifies CASRPTMNYGYTF.

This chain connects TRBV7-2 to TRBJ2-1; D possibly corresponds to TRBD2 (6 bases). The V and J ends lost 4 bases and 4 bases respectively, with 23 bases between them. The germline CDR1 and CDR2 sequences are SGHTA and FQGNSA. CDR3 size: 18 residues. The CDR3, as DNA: TGTGCCAGCAGCTCCCGACTTGGGGGGAGCCCCGGGTACAATGAGCAGTTCTTC. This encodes CASSSRLGGSPGYNEQFF.